This is a list of T cell receptor beta chains from one sample in a study of T cells in Graves' hyperthyroidism and ophthalmopathy. TCRdb re-called the multiplex PCR reads through MiXCR, storing one row per CDR3 protein. Found here are hundreds of thousands of distinct CDR3 sequences, around 13% of them singletons; the top ten hold 9.2%. The specimen was blood. These receptor sequences come from a woman aged 18 to 35 with Graves' hyperthyroidism. The CDR3 runs from the conserved cysteine through the conserved F or W. D genes are given only for firm matches. Size is stated for part of the rows, as once, few or many counts, or as a class when the clone is expanded.

TRBV12-3/TRBV12-4	TRBD2	many	TRBJ2-2	CASSFGALAGGNTGELFF	TGTGCCAGCAGTTTTGGTGCACTAGCGGGAGGGAACACCGGGGAGCTGTTTTTT
TRBV28	TRBD1	many	TRBJ2-7	CASSWDRAYEQYF	TGTGCCAGCAGTTGGGACAGGGCCTACGAGCAGTACTTC
TRBV19	.	few	TRBJ1-5	CASRRELSNQPQHF	TGTGCCAGTAGACGGGAGTTGAGCAATCAGCCCCAGCATTTT
TRBV5-1	TRBD1	many	TRBJ1-1	CASSLEDRGFHTEAFF	TGCGCCAGCAGCTTAGAGGACAGGGGATTCCACACTGAAGCTTTCTTT
TRBV6-1	.	few	TRBJ1-3	CASSKDGYSGNTIYF	TGTGCCAGCAGCAAGGACGGATATTCTGGAAACACCATATATTTT
TRBV6-1	.	few	TRBJ2-7	CASSLKEYEQYF	TGTGCCAGCAGCCTGAAGGAATACGAGCAGTACTTC
TRBV27	.	few	TRBJ1-5	CASSLFFRGRFNQPQHF	TGTGCCAGCAGTTTGTTTTTCCGGGGCAGATTCAATCAGCCCCAGCATTTT
TRBV28	TRBD1	many	TRBJ2-3	CASSYPGGKESDTQYF	TGTGCCAGCAGCTATCCAGGGGGAAAAGAATCCGATACGCAGTATTTT
TRBV10-2	TRBD2	.	TRBJ2-2	CASTLLAGASGELFF	TGCGCCAGCACTTTGCTAGCGGGAGCCTCCGGGGAGCTGTTTTTT
TRBV12-3/TRBV12-4	.	.	TRBJ1-2	CASSLTTSLDGYTF	TGTGCCAGCAGTTTAACGACCTCTCTTGATGGCTACACCTTC
TRBV9	.	few	TRBJ1-1	CASSVDRLNTEAFF	TGTGCCAGCAGCGTAGACCGGTTGAACACTGAAGCTTTCTTT
TRBV28	TRBD2	many	TRBJ2-1	CASSFRLAGGPSGYNEQFF	TGTGCCAGCAGTTTTAGGCTAGCGGGGGGGCCATCAGGGTACAATGAGCAGTTCTTC
TRBV9	TRBD2	few	TRBJ2-3	CASSNGLAGYTDTQYF	TGTGCCAGCAGCAACGGACTAGCGGGGTACACAGATACGCAGTATTTT
TRBV10-1	.	many	TRBJ1-1	CASSEDSSLREAFF	TGCGCCAGCAGTGAGGACAGCTCCCTGCGGGAGGCTTTCTTT
TRBV3-1	TRBD2	few	TRBJ2-5	CASSQDLAGGLAGLYQETQYF	TGTGCCAGCAGCCAAGATCTGGCAGGCGGACTAGCGGGACTCTATCAAGAGACCCAGTACTTC
TRBV19	TRBD2	.	TRBJ2-1	CASYGTSGTRNEQFF	TGTGCCAGTTATGGGACTAGCGGAACTAGAAATGAGCAGTTCTTC
TRBV28	TRBD2	.	TRBJ2-3	CASSFLRGGTDTQYF	TGTGCCAGCAGTTTCTTGCGGGGGGGCACAGATACGCAGTATTTT
TRBV7-8	.	many	TRBJ2-5	CASSLPRASQETQYF	TGTGCCAGCAGCTTACCCCGGGCCTCCCAAGAGACCCAGTACTTC
TRBV12-3/TRBV12-4	TRBD1	many	TRBJ1-4	CASSLDRAATNEKLFF	TGTGCCAGCAGCCTAGACAGGGCCGCAACTAATGAAAAACTGTTTTTT
TRBV28	.	many	TRBJ1-1	CASSKPGVSGTEAFF	TGTGCCAGCAGTAAACCAGGGGTTTCAGGCACTGAAGCTTTCTTT
TRBV6-6	.	many	TRBJ1-1	CASSYNLQSNTEAFF	TGTGCCAGCAGTTACAATCTCCAGTCGAACACTGAAGCTTTCTTT
TRBV9	.	few	TRBJ1-3	CASSVSGLAGNTIYF	TGTGCCAGCAGCGTATCTGGTCTTGCTGGAAACACCATATATTTT
TRBV6-5	.	many	TRBJ1-1	CASSYRTYGQKNTEAFF	TGTGCCAGCAGTTACAGGACTTACGGACAAAAGAACACTGAAGCTTTCTTT
TRBV20-1	TRBD1	many	TRBJ1-5	CSVLGQGNQPQHF	TGCAGCGTCCTAGGACAGGGGAATCAGCCCCAGCATTTT
TRBV20-1	TRBD1	many	TRBJ1-4	CSAIPQQGAGEKLFF	TGCAGTGCTATTCCCCAACAGGGGGCCGGTGAAAAACTGTTTTTT
TRBV30	.	once	TRBJ1-2	CAWSVGRGAGYTF	TGTGCCTGGAGTGTTGGCAGGGGTGCGGGCTACACCTTC
TRBV7-8	.	many	TRBJ1-1	CASSLEEKVSAFF	TGTGCCAGCAGCTTAGAGGAGAAGGTTAGTGCTTTCTTT
TRBV7-2	.	.	TRBJ2-1	CASSPAGVEQFF	TGTGCCAGCAGCCCAGCAGGGGTTGAGCAGTTCTTC
TRBV10-3	.	many	TRBJ2-7	CAISEKQQQYF	TGTGCCATCAGTGAGAAGCAGCAGCAGTACTTC
TRBV3-1	.	many	TRBJ2-3	CASTQGGVTDTQYF	TGTGCCAGCACCCAGGGGGGAGTGACAGATACGCAGTATTTT
TRBV2	.	few	TRBJ1-2	CASSERRDYGYTF	TGTGCCAGCAGTGAACGAAGGGACTATGGCTACACCTTC
TRBV7-8	.	many	TRBJ2-7	CASSSSPSFEQYF	TGTGCCAGCAGCTCTAGCCCAAGTTTCGAGCAGTACTTC
TRBV19	.	.	TRBJ2-7	CASRRTQGDEQYF	TGTGCCAGCCGCCGGACGCAGGGTGACGAGCAGTACTTC
TRBV20-1	.	few	TRBJ2-4	CSAPSQGGVKGIQYF	TGCAGTGCCCCCTCTCAGGGGGGCGTCAAGGGCATTCAGTACTTC
TRBV28	.	many	TRBJ2-1	CASSFRKRGSYNEQFF	TGTGCCAGCAGTTTTCGGAAGCGAGGCTCCTACAATGAGCAGTTCTTC
TRBV4-1	TRBD2	.	TRBJ2-5	CASSQEGKRGGLETQYF	TGCGCCAGCAGCCAAGAGGGAAAGCGGGGGGGCCTGGAGACCCAGTACTTC
TRBV7-2	.	.	TRBJ2-3	CASSSPGTPTDTQYF	TGTGCCAGCAGCTCGCCGGGGACACCCACAGATACGCAGTATTTT
TRBV20-1	TRBD1	many	TRBJ2-7	CSARGTGDSYEQYF	TGCAGTGCTAGAGGGACAGGGGACTCCTACGAGCAGTACTTC
TRBV15	.	many	TRBJ2-7	CATSRDVGYEQYF	TGTGCCACCAGCAGAGATGTTGGCTACGAGCAGTACTTC
TRBV29-1	.	few	TRBJ2-7	CSVRTQPYSYEQYF	TGCAGCGTCCGGACCCAACCCTACTCCTACGAGCAGTACTTC
TRBV18	.	.	TRBJ2-5	CASSPLEGVTQETQYF	TGTGCCAGCTCACCACTGGAAGGAGTTACACAAGAGACCCAGTACTTC
TRBV5-1	TRBD2	.	TRBJ2-2	CASSFLGTSANTGELFF	TGCGCCAGCAGCTTCCTGGGGACTAGCGCGAACACCGGGGAGCTGTTTTTT
TRBV3-1	TRBD1	.	TRBJ1-2	CASSQVQGALDYGYTF	TGTGCCAGCAGCCAAGTACAGGGGGCTTTGGACTATGGCTACACCTTC
TRBV4-3	.	few	TRBJ2-4	CASSQGGQNKNIQYF	TGCGCCAGCAGCCAGGGGGGACAAAATAAAAACATTCAGTACTTC
TRBV3-1	TRBD1	few	TRBJ2-4	CASSQSNYRGHIQYF	TGTGCCAGCAGCCAAAGTAATTACAGGGGCCACATTCAGTACTTC
TRBV5-6	.	few	TRBJ1-1	CASSLRGIRNTEAFF	TGTGCCAGCAGCTTGCGGGGGATCCGGAACACTGAAGCTTTCTTT
TRBV6-5	.	many	TRBJ2-1	CASSYGRGGNEQFF	TGTGCCAGCAGTTACGGCAGGGGTGGCAATGAGCAGTTCTTC
TRBV12-3/TRBV12-4	TRBD1	.	TRBJ1-3	CASSPGQGGLSGNTVYF	TGTGCCAGCAGTCCGGGACAGGGGGGACTCTCTGGAAACACCGTATATTTT